The next 19 T cell receptor beta chains were all read from a single sample in a study of T cells expressing NK-cell markers. TCRdb reprocessed the 5' RACE reads and reports one entry per CDR3 protein, with no DNA. The repertoire table contains 400,000 or so distinct CDR3 sequences. The specimen sequenced was blood T cells: a sorted CD56 or NKG2C T cell subset, CD4+ or CD8+ T cells, or bulk PBMC T cells (not recorded which). The receptors shown here come from a woman in her 50s in good health.

This chain joins TRBV20-1 and TRBJ2-3; TCRdb indicates TRBD2, and absent DNA this call remains unverified. There are 14 residues in the CDR3. The germline V gene encodes CDR1 DFQATT and CDR2 SNEGSKA (reference sequence). The CDR3 protein is CSAPLPGSTDTQYF.

The rearrangement joins TRBV18 to TRBJ1-5. The CDR3 sequence is 17 residues long. From germline, CDR1 is KGHSH and CDR2 LQKENI. The CDR3 region is CASSPSPPVGSAQPQHF.

The chain has TRBV7-2 and TRBJ2-2; there is no DNA to check the TCRdb D call of TRBD2. Looked up from germline, CDR1 is SGHTA and CDR2 is FQGNSA. There are 11 residues in the CDR3. The CDR3 region is CASLAVGELFF.

This chain's CDR3 is CASSFRTGKNTEAFF. The chain uses TRBV14 and TRBJ1-1; there is no DNA to check the TCRdb D call of TRBD1. This CDR3 is 15 amino acids long. From germline, CDR1 is SGHDN and CDR2 FVKESK.

The chain has TRBV12-5 and TRBJ2-1. CDR1 and CDR2 from the germline V gene are LGHNT and FRNRAP. The CDR3 has 13 amino acids. This CDR3 reads CASGLGPDMWQFF.

The gene calls are TRBV28 and TRBJ2-3; TCRdb returns TRBD1, unconfirmable since there is no DNA. Germline lookup yields CDR1 MDHEN and CDR2 SYDVKM. The CDR3 extends over 16 amino acids. CDR3 region: CASSHRGLKTPDTQYF.

V is TRBV7-8 and J is TRBJ2-1. Germline CDR1 reads SGHVS; CDR2 reads FQNEAQ. CDR3 size: 13 residues. CDR3 region: CASSLRLRNEQFF.

V and J are TRBV6-6 and TRBJ2-1; without DNA, the TCRdb call of TRBD2 cannot be checked. Germline lookup yields CDR1 MNHNY and CDR2 SVGAGI (reference sequence). The CDR3 runs to 15 residues. This CDR3 reads CASRGGTSTFHEQFF.

The chain has TRBV7-8 and TRBJ2-1. Per germline, CDR1 SGHVS and CDR2 FQNEAQ. The CDR3 sequence is 15 residues long. The CDR3: CASSPSGSFYNEQFF.

The chain joins TRBV20-1 to TRBJ2-7. Germline V gives CDR1 DFQATT, CDR2 SNEGSKA (reference sequence). This CDR3 has 13 amino acids. The CDR3 loop reads CSASDVSLYEQYF.

This sequence joins TRBV7-8 and TRBJ2-1; absent DNA, TCRdb's TRBD2 call cannot be checked. The CDR3 runs 14 residues. Per germline, CDR1 SGHVS and CDR2 FQNEAQ. The CDR3 sequence is CASSGLAVGVEQFF.

The chain recombines TRBV5-1 with TRBJ2-5; TCRdb outputs TRBD1, but without DNA this stays unchecked. This CDR3 comprises 12 residues. Germline V CDR1 and CDR2: SGHRS, YFSETQ. CDR3 loop: CASSYTGETQYF.

The chain combines TRBV7-9 with TRBJ2-3; the D call of TRBD2 rests on TCRdb alone, since no DNA is present to check it. Germline CDR1 reads SEHNR; CDR2 reads FQNEAQ (reference sequence). CDR3 size: 15 residues. This chain's CDR3 is CASSLVAGVPDTQYF.

The chain combines TRBV7-3 with TRBJ2-3; TCRdb's D call of TRBD2 is untestable without DNA. The germline V gene has CDR1 SGHTA and CDR2 FQGTGA. The CDR3 totals 16 residues. Here the CDR3 reads CASSPLLTTKADTQYF.

V is TRBV4-1 and J is TRBJ2-7; TCRdb's D gene call, TRBD1, goes unchecked for lack of DNA. In germline, CDR1 is MGHRA, CDR2 YSYEKL. This CDR3 has 15 residues. The CDR3 sequence: CASSHWGTEKFGQYF.

The chain links TRBV5-5 to TRBJ2-1; lacking DNA, the TRBD2 call made by TCRdb goes unchecked. Germline V gene sequence: CDR1 SGHKS, CDR2 YYEKEE (reference sequence). The CDR3 is 14 residues long. CDR3 sequence: CASSNSRGYHEQFF.

V gene TRBV4-2 combines with J gene TRBJ1-5; TCRdb proposes TRBD1, but this gene call is untestable without DNA. This CDR3 contains 17 residues. CDR1 is LGHNA, CDR2 YNFKEQ, per germline. CDR3 sequence: CASSLLGDRGSGQPQHF.

This CDR3 reads CASSYRRGPGGAKNIQYF. This chain connects TRBV6-9 to TRBJ2-4; TCRdb picks TRBD2, but there is no DNA to check that call. The CDR3 contains 18 residues. Per germline, CDR1 MNHGY and CDR2 SVAAGI.

The V call is TRBV12-3 or TRBV12-4, the J call TRBJ2-1; the TCRdb call, TRBD2, lacks DNA for checking. The length of the CDR3 is 19 residues. CDR3 residues: CASRLGGSSGRVSRNEQFF.